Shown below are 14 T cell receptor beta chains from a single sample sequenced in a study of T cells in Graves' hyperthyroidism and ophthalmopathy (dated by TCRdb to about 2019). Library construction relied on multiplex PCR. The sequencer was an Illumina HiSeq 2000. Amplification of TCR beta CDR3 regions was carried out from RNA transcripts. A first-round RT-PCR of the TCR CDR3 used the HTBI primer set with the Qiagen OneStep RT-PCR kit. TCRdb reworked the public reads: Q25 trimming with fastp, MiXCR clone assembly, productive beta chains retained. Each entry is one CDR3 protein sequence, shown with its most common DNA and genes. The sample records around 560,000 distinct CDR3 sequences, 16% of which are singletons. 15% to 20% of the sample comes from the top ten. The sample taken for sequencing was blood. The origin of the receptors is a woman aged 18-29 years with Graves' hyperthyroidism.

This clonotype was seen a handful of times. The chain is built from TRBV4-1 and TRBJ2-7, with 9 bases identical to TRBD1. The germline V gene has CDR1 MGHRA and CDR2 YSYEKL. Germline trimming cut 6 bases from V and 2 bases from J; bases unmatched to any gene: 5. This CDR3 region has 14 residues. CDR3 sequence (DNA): TGCGCCAGCAGTTACCGGGACAGGGCCTACGAGCAGTACTTC. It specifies CASSYRDRAYEQYF.

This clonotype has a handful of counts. CDR3 protein: CASSYRSNGNTIYF. CDR3 bases: TGTGCCAGCAGTTATAGATCGAACGGAAACACCATATATTTT. This chain uses TRBV6-2 or TRBV6-3 with TRBJ1-3; D remains ambiguous. This CDR3 contains 14 residues. Trimming shortened V by 3 bases and J by 4 bases, and 10 bases separated the two germline ends. Per germline, CDR1 MNHEY and CDR2 SVGEGT.

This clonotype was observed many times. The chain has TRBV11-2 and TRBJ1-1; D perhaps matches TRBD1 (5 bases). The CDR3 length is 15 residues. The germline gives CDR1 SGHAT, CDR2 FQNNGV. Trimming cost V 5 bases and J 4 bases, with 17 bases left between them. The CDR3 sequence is CASSPALGVGTEAFF. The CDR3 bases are TGTGCCAGCAGCCCAGCCTTAGGGGTAGGCACTGAAGCTTTCTTT.

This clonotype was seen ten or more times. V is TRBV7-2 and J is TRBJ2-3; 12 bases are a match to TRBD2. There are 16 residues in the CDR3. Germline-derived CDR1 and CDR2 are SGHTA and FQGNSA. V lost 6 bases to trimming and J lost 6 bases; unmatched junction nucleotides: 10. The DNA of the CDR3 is TGTGCCAGCAGAATTGCTAGCGGGAGGGCCAGGGATACGCAGTATTTT. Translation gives CASRIASGRARDTQYF.

The chain's CDR3 is CASSPLRTSGSTDTQYF. The CDR3 coding sequence is TGCGCCAGCAGCCCACTTCGGACTAGCGGGAGCACAGATACGCAGTATTTT. This rearrangement joins TRBV4-1 to TRBJ2-3, with 11 bases identical to TRBD2. Germline values: CDR1 MGHRA, CDR2 YSYEKL. This CDR3 contains 17 residues. The V and J ends lost 4 bases and 0 bases, in that order; junction bases with no gene match: 6.

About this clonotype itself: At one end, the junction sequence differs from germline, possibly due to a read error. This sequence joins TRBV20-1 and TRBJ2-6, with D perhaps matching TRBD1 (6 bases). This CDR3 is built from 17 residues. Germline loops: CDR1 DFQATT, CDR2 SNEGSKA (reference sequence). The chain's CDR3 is CSARGPQGFSGANALTF. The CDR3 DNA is TGCAGTGCTAGAGGTCCCCAGGGGTTCTCTGGGGCCAACGCCCTGACTTTC.

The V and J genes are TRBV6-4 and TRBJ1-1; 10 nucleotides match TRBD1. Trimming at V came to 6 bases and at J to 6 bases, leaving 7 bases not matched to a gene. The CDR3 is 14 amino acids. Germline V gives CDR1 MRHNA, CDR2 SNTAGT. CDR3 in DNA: TGTGCCAGCAGACGGGGACAGGGGACCTCTGAAGCTTTCTTT. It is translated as CASRRGQGTSEAFF.

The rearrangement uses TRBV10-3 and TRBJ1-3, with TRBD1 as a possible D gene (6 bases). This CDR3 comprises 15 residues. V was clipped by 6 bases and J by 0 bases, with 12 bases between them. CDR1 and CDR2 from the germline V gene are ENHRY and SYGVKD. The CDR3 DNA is TGTGCCATCAGAGGGGGGGCCTCCTCTGGAAACACCATATATTTT. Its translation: CAIRGGASSGNTIYF.

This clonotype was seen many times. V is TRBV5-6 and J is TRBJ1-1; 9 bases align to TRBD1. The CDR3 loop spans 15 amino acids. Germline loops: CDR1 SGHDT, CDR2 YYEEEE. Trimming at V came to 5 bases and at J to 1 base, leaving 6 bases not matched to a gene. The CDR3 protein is CASRKWDRENTEAFF. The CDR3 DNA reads TGTGCCAGCAGGAAATGGGACAGGGAGAACACTGAAGCTTTCTTT.

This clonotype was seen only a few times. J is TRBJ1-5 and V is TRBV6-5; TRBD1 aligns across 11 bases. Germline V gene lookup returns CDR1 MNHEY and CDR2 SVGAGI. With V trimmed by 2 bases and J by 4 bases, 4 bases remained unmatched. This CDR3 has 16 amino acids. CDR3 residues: CASSYPGTGGNQPQHF. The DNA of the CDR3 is TGTGCCAGCAGTTACCCCGGGACAGGGGGAAATCAGCCCCAGCATTTT.

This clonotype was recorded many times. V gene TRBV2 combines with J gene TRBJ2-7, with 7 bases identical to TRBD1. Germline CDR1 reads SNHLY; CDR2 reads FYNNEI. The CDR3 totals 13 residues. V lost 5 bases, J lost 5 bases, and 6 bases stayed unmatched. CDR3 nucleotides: TGTGCCAGCAGTATAGACAGGGTCGACGAGCAGTACTTC. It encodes CASSIDRVDEQYF. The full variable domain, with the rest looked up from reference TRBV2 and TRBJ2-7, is EPEVTQTPSHQVTQMGQEVILRCVPISNHLYFYWYRQILGQKVEFLVSFYNNEISEKSEIFDDQFSVERPDGSNFTLKIRSTKLEDSAMYFCASSIDRVDEQYFGPGTRLTVT.

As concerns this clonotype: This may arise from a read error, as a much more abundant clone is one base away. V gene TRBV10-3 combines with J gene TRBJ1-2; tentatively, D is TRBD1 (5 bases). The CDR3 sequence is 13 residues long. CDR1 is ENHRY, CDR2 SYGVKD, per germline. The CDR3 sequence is CAISERGGYSYTF. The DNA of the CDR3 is TGTGCCATCAGTGAGCGGGGCGGCTATAGCTACACCTTC.

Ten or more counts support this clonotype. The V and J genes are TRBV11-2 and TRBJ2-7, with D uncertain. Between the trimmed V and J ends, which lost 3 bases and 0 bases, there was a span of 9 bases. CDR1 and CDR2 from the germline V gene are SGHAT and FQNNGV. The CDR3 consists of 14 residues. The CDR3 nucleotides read TGTGCCAGCAGCTTTCACGAAAGCTCCTACGAGCAGTACTTC. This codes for CASSFHESSYEQYF.

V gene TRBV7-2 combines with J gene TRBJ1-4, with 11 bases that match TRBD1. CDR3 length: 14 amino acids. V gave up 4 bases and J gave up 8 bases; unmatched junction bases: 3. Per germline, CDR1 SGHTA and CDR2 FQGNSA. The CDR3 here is CASSSDRGREKLFF. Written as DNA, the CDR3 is TGTGCCAGCAGCTCGGACAGGGGGCGGGAAAAACTGTTTTTT. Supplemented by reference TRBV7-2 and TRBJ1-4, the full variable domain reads GAGVSQSPSNKVTEKGKDVELRCDPISGHTALYWYRQSLGQGLEFLIYFQGNSAPDKSGLPSDRFSAERTGGSVSTLTIQRTQQEDSAVYLCASSSDRGREKLFFGSGTQLSVL.